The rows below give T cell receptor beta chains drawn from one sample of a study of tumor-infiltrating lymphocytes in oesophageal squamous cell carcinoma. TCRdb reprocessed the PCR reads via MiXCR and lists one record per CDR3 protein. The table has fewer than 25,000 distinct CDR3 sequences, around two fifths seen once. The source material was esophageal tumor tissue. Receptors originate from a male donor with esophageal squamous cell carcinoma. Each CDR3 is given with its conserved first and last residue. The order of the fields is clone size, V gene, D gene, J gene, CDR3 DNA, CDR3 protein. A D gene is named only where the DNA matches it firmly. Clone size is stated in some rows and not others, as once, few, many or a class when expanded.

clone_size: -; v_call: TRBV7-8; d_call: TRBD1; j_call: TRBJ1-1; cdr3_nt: TGTGCCAGCAGCTTAGTCGGGACAGGGGGGAACACTGAAGCTTTCTTT; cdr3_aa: CASSLVGTGGNTEAFF
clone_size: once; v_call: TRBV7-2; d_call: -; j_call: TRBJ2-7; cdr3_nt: TGTGCCAGCAGCTTAAAACGCTTCAGCTCCTACGAGAAGTACTTC; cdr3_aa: CASSLKRFSSYEKYF
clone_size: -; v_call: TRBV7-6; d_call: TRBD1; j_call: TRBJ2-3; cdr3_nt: TGTGCCAGCAGCTTAGCGGGGACAGAAAGCACAGATACGCAGTATTTT; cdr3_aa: CASSLAGTESTDTQYF
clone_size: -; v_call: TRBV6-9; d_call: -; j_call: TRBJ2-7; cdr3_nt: TGTGCCAGCAGTTACTTCCCAGGGGCAGGAGAGCAGTACTTC; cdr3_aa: CASSYFPGAGEQYF
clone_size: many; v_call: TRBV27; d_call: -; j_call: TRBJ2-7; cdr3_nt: TGTGCCAGCAGTTTATCTATAGTGCGTGAGCAGTACTTC; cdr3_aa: CASSLSIVREQYF
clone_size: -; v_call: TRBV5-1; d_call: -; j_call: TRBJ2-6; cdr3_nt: -; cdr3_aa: CASSFRRKLWLHLRF
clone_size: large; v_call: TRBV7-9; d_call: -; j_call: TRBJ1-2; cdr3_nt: TGTGCCAGCAGCTTAGCCCCCCTGAATCCCTATGGCTACACCTTC; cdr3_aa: CASSLAPLNPYGYTF
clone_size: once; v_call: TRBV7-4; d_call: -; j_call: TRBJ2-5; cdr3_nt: TGTGCCAGCAGCTTAGGCTCCCGGATCGGGGAGACCCAGTACTTC; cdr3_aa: CASSLGSRIGETQYF
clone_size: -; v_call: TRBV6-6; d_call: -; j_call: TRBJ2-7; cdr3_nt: TGTGCCAGCAGTCTGAAGACGTCGGGTATCTACGAGCAGTACTTC; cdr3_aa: CASSLKTSGIYEQYF
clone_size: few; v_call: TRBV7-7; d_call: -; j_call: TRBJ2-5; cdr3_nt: TGTGCTAGCAGCCAGGACGGACAAGAGACCCAGTACTTC; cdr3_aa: CASSQDGQETQYF
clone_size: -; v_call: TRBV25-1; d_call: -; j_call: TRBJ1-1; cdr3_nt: TGTGCCAGCAGTGCGCAGTACACTGAAGCTTTCTTT; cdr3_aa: CASSAQYTEAFF
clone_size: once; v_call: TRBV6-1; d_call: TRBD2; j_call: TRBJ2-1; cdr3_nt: TGTGCCAGCAGAGAAGGGACTAGCGGGACCTTTAGCTCCTACAATGAGCAGTTCTTC; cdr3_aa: CASREGTSGTFSSYNEQFF
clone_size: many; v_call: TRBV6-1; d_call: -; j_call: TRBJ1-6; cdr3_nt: TGTGCCCACCGACAGGCTCTGTATAATTCACCCCTCCACTTT; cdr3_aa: CAHRQALYNSPLHF
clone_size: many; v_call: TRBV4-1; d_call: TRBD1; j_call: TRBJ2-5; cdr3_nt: TGCGCCAGCAGCCAAAAGAGTTTCGGGACAGGGGAGGAGACCCAGTACTTC; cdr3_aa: CASSQKSFGTGEETQYF
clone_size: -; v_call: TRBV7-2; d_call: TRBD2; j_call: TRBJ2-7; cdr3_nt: TGTGCCAGCAGCTTAGGACTACTAGCGGGAGCTACTAAGCAGTACTTC; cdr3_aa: CASSLGLLAGATKQYF
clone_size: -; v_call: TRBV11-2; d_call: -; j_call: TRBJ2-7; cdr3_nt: TGTGCCAGCAGCCCATATACTCCGGCAGGACCCTACAATGAGCAGTACTTC; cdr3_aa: CASSPYTPAGPYNEQYF
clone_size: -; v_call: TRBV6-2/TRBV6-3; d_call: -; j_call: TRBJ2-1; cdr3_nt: TGTGCCAGCAGTCACAAAGACCCTTCATACAATGAGCAGTTCTTC; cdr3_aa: CASSHKDPSYNEQFF
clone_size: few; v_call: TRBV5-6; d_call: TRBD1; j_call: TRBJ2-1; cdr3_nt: TGTGCCAGCAGCCTCGGACAGGGTTCCAATGAGCAGTTCTTC; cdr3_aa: CASSLGQGSNEQFF
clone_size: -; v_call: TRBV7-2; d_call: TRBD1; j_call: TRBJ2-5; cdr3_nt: TGTGCCAGCAGCCGGGACAGGGGCCAAGAGACCCAGTACTTC; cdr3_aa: CASSRDRGQETQYF
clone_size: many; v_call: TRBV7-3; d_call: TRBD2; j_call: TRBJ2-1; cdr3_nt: TGTGCCAGCAGCCCCTTTGGGGGGGGACTATACAATGAGCAGTTCTTC; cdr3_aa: CASSPFGGGLYNEQFF
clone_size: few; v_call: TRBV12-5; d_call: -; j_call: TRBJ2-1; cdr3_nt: TGTGCTAGTGGTTTGGAACCCTCTTTTCCGACAGGGAGGAATGAGCAGTTCTTC; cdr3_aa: CASGLEPSFPTGRNEQFF
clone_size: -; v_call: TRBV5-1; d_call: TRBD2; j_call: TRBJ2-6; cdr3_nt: TGCGCCAGCAGCTTGGGACTAGCCGTCTCTGGGGCCAACGTCCTGACTTTC; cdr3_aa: CASSLGLAVSGANVLTF
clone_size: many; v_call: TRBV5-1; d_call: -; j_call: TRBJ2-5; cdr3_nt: TGCGCCAGCTTCGGAGGGGCCCAAGAGACCCAGTACTTC; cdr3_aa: CASFGGAQETQYF
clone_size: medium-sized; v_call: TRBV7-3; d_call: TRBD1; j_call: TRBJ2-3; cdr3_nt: TGTGCCAGCAGCCCCGACAGGGTGAAAGATACGCAGTATTTT; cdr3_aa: CASSPDRVKDTQYF
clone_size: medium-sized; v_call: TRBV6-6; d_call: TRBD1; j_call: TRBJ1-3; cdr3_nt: TGTGCCAGCAGTTACTCCGGGACAGGGGGCGCGAATGGAAACACCATATATTTT; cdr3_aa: CASSYSGTGGANGNTIYF
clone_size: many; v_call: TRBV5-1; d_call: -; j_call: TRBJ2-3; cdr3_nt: TGCGCCAGCAGCTTCCCCTACACAGATACGCAGTATTTT; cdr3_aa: CASSFPYTDTQYF
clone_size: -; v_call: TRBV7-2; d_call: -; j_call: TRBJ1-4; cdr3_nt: TGTGCCAGCAGCTTACGTCAGGGCGAAGGAAAACTGTTTTTT; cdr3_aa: CASSLRQGEGKLFF
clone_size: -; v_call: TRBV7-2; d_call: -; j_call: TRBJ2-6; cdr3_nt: TGTGCCAGCAGCTTAGGGGCTGGGGCCAACGTCCTGACTTTC; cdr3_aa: CASSLGAGANVLTF
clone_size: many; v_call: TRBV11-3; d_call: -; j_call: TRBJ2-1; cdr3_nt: TGTGCCAGCAGCTTAGGGGCCCCTGGTTACAATGAGCAGTTCTTC; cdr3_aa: CASSLGAPGYNEQFF
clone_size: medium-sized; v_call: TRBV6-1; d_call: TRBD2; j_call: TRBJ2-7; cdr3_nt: TGTGCCAGCAGTCAACCGGGACTAGCGGGACTCGAGCAGTACTTC; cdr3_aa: CASSQPGLAGLEQYF
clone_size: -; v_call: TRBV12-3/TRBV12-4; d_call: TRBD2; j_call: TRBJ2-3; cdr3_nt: TGTGCCAGCAATCTCCTAGCGGAGGCCACAGATACGCAGTATTTT; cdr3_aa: CASNLLAEATDTQYF
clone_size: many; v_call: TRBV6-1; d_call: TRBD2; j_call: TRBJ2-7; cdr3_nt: TGTGCCAGCAGTGCGTGGACTAGCGGATACTACGAGCAGTACTTC; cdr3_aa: CASSAWTSGYYEQYF
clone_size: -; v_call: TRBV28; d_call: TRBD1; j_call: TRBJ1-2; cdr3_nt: TGTGCCAGCAGTTTCATCACAGGGGACGGTGGCTACACCTTC; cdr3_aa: CASSFITGDGGYTF
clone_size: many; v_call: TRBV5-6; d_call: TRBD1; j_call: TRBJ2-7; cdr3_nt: TGTGCCAGCAGCAGTTACCGGGACAGCTCCTCCTACGAGCAGTACTTC; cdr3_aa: CASSSYRDSSSYEQYF
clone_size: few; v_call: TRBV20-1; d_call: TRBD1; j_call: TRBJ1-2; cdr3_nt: TGCAGTGCTAGGACCGGACAGGGGACTAATAACTATGGCTACACCTTC; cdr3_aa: CSARTGQGTNNYGYTF
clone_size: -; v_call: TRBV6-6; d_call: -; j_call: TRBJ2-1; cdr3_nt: TGTGCCAGCATTAATACATGGCGCGGGATAAAAAATTACAATGAGCAGTTCTTC; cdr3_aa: CASINTWRGIKNYNEQFF
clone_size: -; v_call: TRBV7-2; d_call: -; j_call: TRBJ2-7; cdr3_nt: TGTGCCAGCACCTTAGGGGCAGAAGCCTACGAGCAGTACTTC; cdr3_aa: CASTLGAEAYEQYF
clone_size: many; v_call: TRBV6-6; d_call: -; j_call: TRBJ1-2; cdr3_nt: TGTGCCAGCAGTTACCTGGGGCCTAACTATGGCTACACCTTC; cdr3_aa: CASSYLGPNYGYTF
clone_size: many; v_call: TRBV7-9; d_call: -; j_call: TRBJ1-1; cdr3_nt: TGTGCCAGCAGCGGCGGGACGTCGCTTGTCACTGAAGCTTTCTTT; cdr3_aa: CASSGGTSLVTEAFF
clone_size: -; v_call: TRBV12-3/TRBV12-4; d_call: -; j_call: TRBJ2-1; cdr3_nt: TGTGCCAGCAGTTTTTCGGACGAGCAGTTCTTC; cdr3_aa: CASSFSDEQFF
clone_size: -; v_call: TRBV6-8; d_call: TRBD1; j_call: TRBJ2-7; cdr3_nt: TGTGCCAGCAGTCCACTGATCCCGGGACAGGGAAGCTCCTACGAGCAGTACTTC; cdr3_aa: CASSPLIPGQGSSYEQYF
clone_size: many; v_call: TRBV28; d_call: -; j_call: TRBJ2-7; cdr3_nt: TGTGCCAGCAGTTCCACAGGGGACTACAAGAACAATGAGCAGTACTTC; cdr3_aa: CASSSTGDYKNNEQYF
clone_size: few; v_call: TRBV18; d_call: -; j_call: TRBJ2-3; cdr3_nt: TGTGCCAGCTCACCGCGGACCGCGGCTCCAGATACGCAGTATTTT; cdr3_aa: CASSPRTAAPDTQYF
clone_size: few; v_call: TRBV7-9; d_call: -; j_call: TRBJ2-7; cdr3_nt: TGTGCCAGCAGCTTGGGGCCTGCGGCCTACAATGAGCAGTACTTC; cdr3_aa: CASSLGPAAYNEQYF
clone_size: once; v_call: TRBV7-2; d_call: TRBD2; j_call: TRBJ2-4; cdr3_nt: TGTGCCAGCAGCTTGTCCGGGACTAGCGGGAGGAATGAGCAGTACTTC; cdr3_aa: CASSLSGTSGRNEQYF
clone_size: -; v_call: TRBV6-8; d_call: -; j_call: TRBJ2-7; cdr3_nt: TGTGCCAGCAGGGGGGACCCGGGGTCCGAGCAGTACTTC; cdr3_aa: CASRGDPGSEQYF